This T cell receptor beta chain was identified during a study of cytomegalovirus exposure and HLA in healthy donors. As for the study in general: Earlier work reported 117 million unique TCR beta sequences from 170 million or so T cells. Early released data comprised approximately 85 million unique TCRs from HLA-typed donors.

The V gene lost 4 bases and the J gene lost 6 bases, with 18 bases spanning the gap. The CDR3 covers 16 residues. The germline CDR1 and CDR2 sequences are MNHNS and SASEGT. Study-level points and caveats: Presence/absence analyses assumed roughly uniform sequencing depth across donors.

On this clone: No antigen is known for it.

Vbeta (60) and Jbeta (13) primers were used in the PCR. The table came from immunoSEQ multiplex PCR; TCRdb's copy has only in-frame clones and leaves some out. The sample totals around 100,000 clones. The sample taken for sequencing was PBMCs. The receptor was derived from a man in his fifties in good health and CMV-seronegative. The chain couples TRBV6-1 to TRBJ2-2; weak D call: TRBD2 (6 bases). The CDR3 protein is CASSAPGLPTAGELFF. For the CDR3, the DNA is TGTGCCAGCAGTGCCCCGGGACTCCCCACGGCCGGGGAGCTGTTTTTT.